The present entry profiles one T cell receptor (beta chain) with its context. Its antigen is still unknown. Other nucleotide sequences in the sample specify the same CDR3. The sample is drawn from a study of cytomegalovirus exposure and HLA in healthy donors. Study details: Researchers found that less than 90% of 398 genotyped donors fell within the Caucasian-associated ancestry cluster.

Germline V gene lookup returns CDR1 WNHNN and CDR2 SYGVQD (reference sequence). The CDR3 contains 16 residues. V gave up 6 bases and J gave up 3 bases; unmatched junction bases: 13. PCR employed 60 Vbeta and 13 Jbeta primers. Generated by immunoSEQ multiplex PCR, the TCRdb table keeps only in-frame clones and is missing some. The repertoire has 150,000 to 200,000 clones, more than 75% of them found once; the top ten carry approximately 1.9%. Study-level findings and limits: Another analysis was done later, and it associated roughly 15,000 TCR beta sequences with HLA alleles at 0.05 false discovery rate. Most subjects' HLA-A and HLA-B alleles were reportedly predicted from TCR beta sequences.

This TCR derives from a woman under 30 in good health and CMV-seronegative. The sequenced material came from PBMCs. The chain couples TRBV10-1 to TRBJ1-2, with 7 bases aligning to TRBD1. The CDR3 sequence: CASSQNPTGLDYGYTF. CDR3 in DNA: TGCGCCAGCAGCCAAAATCCGACAGGGCTCGACTATGGCTACACCTTC.